This T cell receptor (beta chain) is from a study of CD8+CD57+ T cells in acquired aplastic anemia. In the study overall: DNA per sorted CD4+ or CD8+ sample ranged roughly 0.17 to 27.4 ug, averaging roughly 3.3 ug.

Trimming removed 2 bases at V and 5 bases at J, with 11 bases between. This CDR3 is 15 amino acids long. CDR1 is SGDLS and CDR2 is YYNGEE in the germline V gene. CD8+CD57+ cell expansion had been shown by flow cytometry in patients chosen for sequencing. It was genomic DNA that served as the template for profiling TCR beta VDJ and CDR3. TCRdb itself ran the reads through MiXCR, one entry per CDR3 protein. The profile covers 200,000 to 250,000 distinct CDR3 sequences, with about 62% appearing a single time and about three fifths taken by the ten largest. The source is a human donor with aplastic anemia. The material sequenced was sorted CD4+, CD8+, or CD8+CD57+ T cells (not recorded which) from PBMCs. This chain joins TRBV9 and TRBJ1-6, with a tentative D call TRBD1 (6 bases). The CDR3 DNA follows: TGTGCCAGCAGCGTCACGGGACAACATAATTCACCCCTCCACTTT. Its translation is CASSVTGQHNSPLHF.